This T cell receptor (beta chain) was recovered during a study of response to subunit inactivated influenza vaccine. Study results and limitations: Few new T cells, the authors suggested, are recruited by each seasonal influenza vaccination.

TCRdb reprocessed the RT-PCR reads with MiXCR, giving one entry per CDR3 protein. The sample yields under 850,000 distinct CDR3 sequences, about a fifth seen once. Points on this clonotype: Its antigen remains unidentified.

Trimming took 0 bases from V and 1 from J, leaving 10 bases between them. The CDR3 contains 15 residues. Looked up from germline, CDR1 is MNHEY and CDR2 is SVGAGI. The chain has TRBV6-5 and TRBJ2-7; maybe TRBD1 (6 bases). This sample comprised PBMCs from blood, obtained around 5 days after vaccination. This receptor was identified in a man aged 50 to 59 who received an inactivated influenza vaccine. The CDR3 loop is CASSYSGTRSYEQYF. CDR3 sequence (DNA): TGTGCCAGCAGTTACTCGGGGACACGATCCTACGAGCAGTACTTC.